This TCR beta chain was obtained from a study of neurological immune-mediated disorders. With 10-nucleotide random UMIs, 5'RACE was used to make the cDNA. The output of every sequencing run exceeded 200 million TCR-beta sequences, derived from 15-18 subjects. TCRdb re-derived calls from the 5' RACE reads in MiXCR, one entry per CDR3 protein. The sample comprises some 70,000 distinct CDR3 sequences, less than 5.5% of which are singletons, and around 6.9% rests with the top ten. This clonotype was counted at least ten times. Its target is unknown. Study observations and caveats: Phylogenetic grouping assigned the repertoires of 18 of 34 multiple sclerosis patients to a single cluster of related CDR3 sequences. This cluster may be a repertoire-level signature. HTLV-1-associated myelopathy showed the most TCR clonal expansion; multiple sclerosis the least, below healthy controls.

Material: PBMCs. This clonotype was obtained from a man in his thirties or forties with multiple sclerosis.

CDR3 nucleotide sequence: TGCGCCAGCAGCGCCGGACAGGGTTGGGACACTGAAGCTTTCTTT. It codes for CASSAGQGWDTEAFF. The gene calls are TRBV5-1 and TRBJ1-1, with TRBD1 matching over 8 bases. The CDR3 has 15 amino acids. The V gene end was trimmed by 4 bases and the J gene end by 3 bases; junction bases not matched to a gene: 8. Germline V gene lookup returns CDR1 SGHRS and CDR2 YFSETQ.